This T cell receptor beta chain stems from a study of shared clonotypes between healthy human individuals. Researchers sequenced unsorted PBMC DNA using ten immunoSEQ deep assay plates. Produced via immunoSEQ multiplex PCR; TCRdb's table is partial and in-frame only. This table has 450,000 to 650,000 clones, roughly four fifths appearing once. Recent acute infections and vaccinations were absent in the healthy HIV-negative adult donors. This CDR3 has 15 residues. With 2 bases removed from V and 4 bases from J, the gap between germline ends came to 11 bases. The germline CDR1 and CDR2 sequences are ENHRY and SYGVKD.

Sequences were obtained from PBMCs. The V and J genes are TRBV10-3 and TRBJ2-2; D possibly matches TRBD1 or TRBD2 (5 bases each). The source is a woman aged 40 to 50 in good health. Some clones in this sample may be carry-over from other donors' samples. The CDR3 DNA reads TGTGCCATCAGTGAGACCGGGGCGAGCACCGGGGAGCTGTTTTTT. It is translated as CAISETGASTGELFF.